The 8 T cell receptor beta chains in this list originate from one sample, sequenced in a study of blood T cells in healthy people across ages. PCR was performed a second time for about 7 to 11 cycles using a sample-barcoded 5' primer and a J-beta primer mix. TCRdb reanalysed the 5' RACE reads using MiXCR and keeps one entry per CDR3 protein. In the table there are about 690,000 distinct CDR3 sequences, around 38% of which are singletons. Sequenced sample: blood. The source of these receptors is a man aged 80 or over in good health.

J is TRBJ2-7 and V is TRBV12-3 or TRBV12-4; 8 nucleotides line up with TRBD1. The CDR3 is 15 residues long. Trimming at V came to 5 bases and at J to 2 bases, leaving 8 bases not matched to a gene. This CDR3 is CASSLRQGNTYEQYF. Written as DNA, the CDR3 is TGTGCCAGCAGTCTCCGACAGGGGAATACCTACGAGCAGTACTTC.

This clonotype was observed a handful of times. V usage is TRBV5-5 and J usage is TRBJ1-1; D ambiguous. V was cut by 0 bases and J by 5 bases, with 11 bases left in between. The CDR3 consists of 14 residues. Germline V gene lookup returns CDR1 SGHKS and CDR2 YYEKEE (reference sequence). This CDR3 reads CASSLARSGTEAFF. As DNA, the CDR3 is TGTGCCAGCAGCTTGGCCAGGAGTGGAACTGAAGCTTTCTTT. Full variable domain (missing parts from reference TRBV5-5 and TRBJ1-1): DAGVTQSPTHLIKTRGQQVTLRCSPISGHKSVSWYQQVLGQGPQFIFQYYEKEERGRGNFPDRFSARQFPNYSSELNVNALLLGDSALYLCASSLARSGTEAFFGQGTRLTVV.

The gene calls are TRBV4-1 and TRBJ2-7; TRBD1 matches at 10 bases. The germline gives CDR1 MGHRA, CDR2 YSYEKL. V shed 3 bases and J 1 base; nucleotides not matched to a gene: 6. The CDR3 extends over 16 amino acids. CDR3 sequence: CASSQGQGRGSYEQYF. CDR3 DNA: TGCGCCAGCAGCCAGGGACAGGGGAGAGGTTCCTACGAGCAGTACTTC.

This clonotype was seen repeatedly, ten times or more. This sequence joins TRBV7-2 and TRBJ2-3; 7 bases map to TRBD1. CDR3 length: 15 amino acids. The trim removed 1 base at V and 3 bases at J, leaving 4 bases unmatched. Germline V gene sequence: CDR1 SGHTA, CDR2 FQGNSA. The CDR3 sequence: CASSLERGRTDTQYF. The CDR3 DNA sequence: TGTGCCAGCAGCTTAGAAAGGGGGCGGACAGATACGCAGTATTTT.

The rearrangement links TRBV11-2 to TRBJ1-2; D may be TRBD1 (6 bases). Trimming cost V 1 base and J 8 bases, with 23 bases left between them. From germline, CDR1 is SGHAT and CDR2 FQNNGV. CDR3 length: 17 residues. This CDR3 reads CASSLAVRASGAEGYTF. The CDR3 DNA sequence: TGTGCCAGCAGCTTAGCTGTTCGGGCTTCGGGGGCGGAGGGCTACACCTTC.

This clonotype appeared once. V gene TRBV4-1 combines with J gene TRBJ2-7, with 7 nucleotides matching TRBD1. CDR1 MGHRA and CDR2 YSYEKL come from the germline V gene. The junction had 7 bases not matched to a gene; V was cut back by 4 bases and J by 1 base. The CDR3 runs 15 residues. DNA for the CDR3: TGCGCCAGCAGCCTATTGGGACAGACTTCCTACGAGCAGTACTTC. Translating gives CASSLLGQTSYEQYF.

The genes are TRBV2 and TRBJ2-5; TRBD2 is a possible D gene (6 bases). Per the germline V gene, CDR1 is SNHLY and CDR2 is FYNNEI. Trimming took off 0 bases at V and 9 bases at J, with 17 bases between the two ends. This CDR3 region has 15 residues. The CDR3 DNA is TGTGCCAGCAGTGAAGCGCTGGGGCGGTGGGAGGCCCAGTACTTC. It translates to CASSEALGRWEAQYF.

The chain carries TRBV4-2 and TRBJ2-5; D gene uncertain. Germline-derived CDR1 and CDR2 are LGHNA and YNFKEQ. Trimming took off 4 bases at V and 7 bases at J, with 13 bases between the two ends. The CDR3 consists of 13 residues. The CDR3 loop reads CASSPPLPGTQYF. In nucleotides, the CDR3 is TGTGCCAGCAGCCCCCCCCTTCCGGGGACCCAGTACTTC.